This passage covers 27 T cell receptor beta chains from one sample sequenced in a study of T cells in Graves' hyperthyroidism and ophthalmopathy. TCR beta CDR3 sequences were amplified from RNA transcripts. An initial round of RT-PCR targeting the TCR CDR3 relied on the HTBI primer set. Each CDR3 protein is one row after TCRdb ran MiXCR on the multiplex PCR reads. The table shows around 500,000 distinct CDR3 sequences, with around a fifth occurring only once. The specimen sequenced was blood. Every receptor here comes from a woman in her sixties or seventies with Graves' ophthalmopathy.

This clonotype was seen only a few times. The V gene is TRBV5-1, the J gene TRBJ1-1; possible D gene TRBD1, 5 bases. Germline V CDR1 and CDR2: SGHRS, YFSETQ. The CDR3 is made up of 15 amino acids. Trimming stripped 5 bases from V and 6 bases from J, with 20 bases between. Here the CDR3 reads CASSRGAKGVAEAFF. The DNA for the CDR3 is TGCGCCAGCAGTAGAGGGGCAAAAGGTGTGGCTGAAGCTTTCTTT.

The sample holds one count of this clonotype. The chain employs TRBV10-3 and TRBJ2-5; 7 bases are shared with TRBD1. With 10 bases clipped from V and 0 bases from J, the junction kept 8 bases outside the gene matches. Germline lookup yields CDR1 ENHRY and CDR2 SYGVKD. CDR3 length: 14 residues. CDR3 protein: CATQGKTHQETQYF. CDR3 DNA sequence: TGTGCCACACAGGGGAAAACCCACCAAGAGACCCAGTACTTC.

This clonotype was recorded a few times. The chain links TRBV27 to TRBJ2-6; D is unclear. The CDR3 spans 15 residues. Germline-derived CDR1 and CDR2 are MNHEY and SMNVEV (reference sequence). V was trimmed by 7 bases and J by 1 base, leaving 11 bases between them. CDR3 nucleotide sequence: TGTGCCAGCAAACCCACCGGGTCTGGGGCCAACGTCCTGACTTTC. This gives the protein CASKPTGSGANVLTF.

This clonotype was counted many times. V usage is TRBV6-1 and J usage is TRBJ2-3, with D hard to call. Trimming shortened V by 8 bases and J by 8 bases, and 11 bases separated the two germline ends. The CDR3 covers 11 residues. Germline V gives CDR1 MNHNS, CDR2 SASEGT. CDR3 protein: CASVGGGTQYF. In DNA form, the CDR3 reads TGTGCCAGCGTCGGCGGTGGTACGCAGTATTTT.

A few counts support this clonotype. The rearrangement links TRBV20-1 to TRBJ1-4; TRBD1 aligns across 11 bases. V shed 7 bases, J shed 6 bases, and the junction held 4 bases outside the gene matches. Germline V gives CDR1 DFQATT, CDR2 SNEGSKA (reference sequence). This CDR3 contains 13 residues. CDR3 sequence: CSVPGQGDEKLFF. The CDR3 coding sequence is TGCAGTGTCCCGGGACAGGGGGATGAAAAACTGTTTTTT.

The rearrangement links TRBV6-1 to TRBJ1-2; the D is unclear. CDR1 and CDR2 from the germline V gene are MNHNS and SASEGT. The CDR3 consists of 13 residues. With 7 bases removed from V and 0 bases from J, the gap between germline ends came to 9 bases. The CDR3 here is CASTLGANYGYTF. As DNA, the CDR3 is TGTGCCAGCACCCTCGGGGCTAACTATGGCTACACCTTC.

The chain employs TRBV5-1 and TRBJ1-1; 7 nucleotides line up with TRBD1. The CDR3 extends over 15 amino acids. Germline V gene lookup returns CDR1 SGHRS and CDR2 YFSETQ. Trimming removed 1 base from V and 5 bases from J; junction bases left unmatched: 8. The CDR3 nucleotides are TGCGCCAGCAGCTTGATAGAGACAGGGAAAACTGAAGCTTTCTTT. It codes for CASSLIETGKTEAFF.

This clonotype was counted between two and nine times. The J gene is TRBJ2-7, the V gene TRBV28, with 7 bases matching TRBD1. J gave up 3 bases and V 4 bases, and 9 bases lay outside the gene matches. CDR3 size: 15 residues. Germline V gives CDR1 MDHEN, CDR2 SYDVKM. The CDR3 here is CASSSPGTAHYEQYF. The CDR3 coding sequence is TGTGCCAGCAGTTCCCCCGGGACAGCCCACTACGAGCAGTACTTC.

V and J are TRBV11-2 and TRBJ2-4; D is uncertain. Deletions cut 0 bases from V and 15 bases from J, with 12 bases between. CDR3 length: 12 residues. Germline-derived CDR1 and CDR2 are SGHAT and FQNNGV. The CDR3 region has the DNA TGTGCCAGCAGCTTAGACGGCTCCTGGGCGTACTTC. Translation: CASSLDGSWAYF.

For this clonotype: Possible read error: a much larger clone is one base away. This sequence joins TRBV12-3 or TRBV12-4 and TRBJ1-1, with D possibly matching TRBD1 (5 bases). The CDR3 has 14 amino acids. Written as DNA, the CDR3 is TGTGCCGGCAGGGTATGGGGAGTTGACACTGAAGCTTTCTTT. Translating it yields CAGRVWGVDTEAFF.

The rearrangement links TRBV5-1 to TRBJ2-7; D ambiguous. The germline V and J ends were trimmed by 0 bases and 6 bases, with 16 bases remaining between them. This CDR3 has 15 residues. Germline assignment: CDR1 SGHRS and CDR2 YFSETQ. The CDR3 is CASSLGTTALGEQYF. The CDR3 DNA is TGCGCCAGCAGCTTGGGGACGACGGCTTTGGGCGAGCAGTACTTC. Full variable domain (rest looked up from reference TRBV5-1 and TRBJ2-7): KAGVTQTPRYLIKTRGQQVTLSCSPISGHRSVSWYQQTPGQGLQFLFEYFSETQRNKGNFPGRFSGRQFSNSRSEMNVSTLELGDSALYLCASSLGTTALGEQYFGPGTRLTVT.

This clonotype came up many times. The V and J genes are TRBV2 and TRBJ1-1; D is ambiguous. This CDR3 has 12 amino acids. V shed 2 bases and J shed 10 bases, with 11 bases lying between them. Per the germline V gene, CDR1 is SNHLY and CDR2 is FYNNEI. CDR3 coding DNA: TGTGCCAGCAGTGAATTCTCTGTAGTAGCTTTCTTT. Translating it yields CASSEFSVVAFF.

This clonotype was counted at least ten times. CDR3 protein: CAWSHRTDNSPLHF. The CDR3 DNA reads TGTGCCTGGAGTCACCGGACAGATAATTCACCCCTCCACTTT. V is TRBV30 and J is TRBJ1-6; maybe TRBD1 (6 bases). CDR3 length: 14 residues. V lost 2 bases and J lost 5, with 10 bases in between. Germline V gives CDR1 GTSNPN, CDR2 SVGIG (reference sequence).

This clonotype came up a few times. The junction differs from germline at one of its ends, possibly a read error. This chain joins TRBV3-1 and TRBJ1-2; D remains unclear. This CDR3 has 14 residues. The germline V gene has CDR1 LGHDT and CDR2 YNNKEL (reference sequence). CDR3 sequence reads: CASSRAEPGHGYTF. The CDR3 DNA reads TGCGCCAGCAGCCGGGCGGAGCCTGGACATGGCTACACCTTC.

The chain combines TRBV12-3 or TRBV12-4 with TRBJ1-2; D is unclear. This CDR3 has 13 amino acids. The ends were cut back, 6 bases at V and 3 bases at J, with 11 bases in the middle. The CDR3 DNA reads as TGTGCCAGCAGGGAGACGGGCTACTATGGCTACACCTTC. This sequence encodes CASRETGYYGYTF.

The chain links TRBV28 to TRBJ2-5, with 10 bases matching TRBD2. Looked up from germline, CDR1 is MDHEN and CDR2 is SYDVKM. The CDR3 runs 18 residues. V gave up 6 bases and J gave up 4 bases; unmatched junction bases: 17. The CDR3 loop is CASSPPYSGGARGETQYF. DNA for the CDR3: TGTGCCAGCAGCCCACCGTACAGCGGGGGGGCCCGAGGAGAGACCCAGTACTTC. The full variable domain, rest sourced from reference TRBV28 and TRBJ2-5, is DVKVTQSSRYLVKRTGEKVFLECVQDMDHENMFWYRQDPGLGLRLIYFSYDVKMKEKGDIPEGYSVSREKKERFSLILESASTNQTSMYLCASSPPYSGGARGETQYFGPGTRLLVL.

This clonotype was seen at least ten times. This chain uses TRBV28 with TRBJ2-1, with D possibly TRBD2 on 5 matching bases. There are 14 residues in the CDR3. Germline-derived CDR1 and CDR2 are MDHEN and SYDVKM. Between the trimmed V and J ends, which lost 6 bases and 8 bases, there was a span of 17 bases. CDR3 in DNA: TGTGCCAGCAGCTATGCCGGGGTTAGCGATGAGCAGTTCTTC. It is translated as CASSYAGVSDEQFF.

This clonotype was seen ten or more times. V gene TRBV7-2 combines with J gene TRBJ2-1; tentatively, D is TRBD2 (6 bases). The CDR3 loop spans 14 amino acids. The ends were cut back, 1 base at V and 8 bases at J, with 12 bases in the middle. Germline CDR1 is SGHTA and CDR2 is FQGNSA. The CDR3 loop is CASSLGRGGDEQFF. The DNA for the CDR3 is TGTGCCAGCAGCTTAGGACGGGGAGGAGATGAGCAGTTCTTC.

The chain is built from TRBV5-1 and TRBJ2-6; D is unresolved. The CDR3 is 16 residues long. Germline V gene data show CDR1 as SGHRS and CDR2 as YFSETQ. V lost 3 bases, J lost 4 bases, and 14 bases lay in between. In DNA form, the CDR3 reads TGCGCCAGCAGCTCTAAAGGGCCCGCAGGGGCCAACGTCCTGACTTTC. Translating gives CASSSKGPAGANVLTF.

V gene TRBV7-8 combines with J gene TRBJ2-3, with TRBD2 matching 11 bases. Trimming removed 1 base from V and 5 bases from J; junction bases left unmatched: 8. The CDR3 runs to 17 residues. The germline gives CDR1 SGHVS, CDR2 FQNEAQ. For the CDR3, the DNA is TGTGCCAGCAGCTTAGTTTTTAGCGGGAGGGCTGGAGATACGCAGTATTTT. Its translation is CASSLVFSGRAGDTQYF.

This clonotype was observed many times. The chain uses TRBV6-1 and TRBJ1-4; TRBD1 matches at 8 bases. V dropped 5 bases and J dropped 8; count of bases not matched to a gene: 13. The germline gives CDR1 MNHNS, CDR2 SASEGT. The CDR3 contains 16 residues. The CDR3 is CASSTRPGTGWEKLFF. In DNA form, the CDR3 reads TGTGCCAGCAGTACCCGGCCGGGGACAGGTTGGGAAAAACTGTTTTTT.

About this clonotype itself: This may stem from a read error, because a much larger clone lies one nucleotide away. The V call is TRBV27, the J call TRBJ2-1, with 10 bases fitting TRBD2. The length of the CDR3 is 15 residues. The V gene's germline CDR1 is MNHEY and CDR2 SMNVEV (reference sequence). In DNA form, the CDR3 reads TGTGCCGGCAGTACGCTAGCGGGAGTGTTCAATGAGCAGTTCTTC. Translating it yields CAGSTLAGVFNEQFF.

The V and J genes are TRBV30 and TRBJ2-7; D remains unclear. V lost 0 bases to trimming and J lost 4 bases, with 16 bases between them. CDR3 size: 15 residues. CDR1 is GTSNPN, CDR2 SVGIG, per germline (reference sequence). This chain's CDR3 is CAWSVKGTGRYEQYF. In DNA form, the CDR3 reads TGTGCCTGGAGTGTAAAGGGCACGGGCAGGTACGAGCAGTACTTC. Looking up the rest from reference TRBV30 and TRBJ2-7 gives the full variable domain: SQTIHQWPATLVQPVGSPLSLECTVEGTSNPNLYWYRQAAGRGLQLLFYSVGIGQISSEVPQNLSASRPQDRQFILSSKKLLLSDSGFYLCAWSVKGTGRYEQYFGPGTRLTVT.

This chain joins TRBV6-6 and TRBJ2-5; 9 positions agree with TRBD1. There are 12 residues in the CDR3. The V segment lost 2 bases and the J segment 12 bases; nucleotides outside the gene matches: 4. Germline V gene lookup returns CDR1 MNHNY and CDR2 SVGAGI (reference sequence). In DNA, the CDR3 is TGTGCCAGCAGTTACACGAGGACAGGGGAGTACTTC. Encoded protein: CASSYTRTGEYF.

This clonotype was observed a few times. J is TRBJ2-2 and V is TRBV7-9; D call uncertain. Germline assignment: CDR1 SEHNR and CDR2 FQNEAQ (reference sequence). With 5 bases removed from V and 7 bases from J, the gap between germline ends came to 23 bases. The CDR3 runs to 17 residues. The CDR3 DNA sequence: TGTGCCAGCAGCCCCGGAGTCGAACGGAGTTGGGGCGGGGAGCTGTTTTTT. This codes for CASSPGVERSWGGELFF.

The J gene is TRBJ2-7, the V gene TRBV3-1; perhaps TRBD1 as D (6 bases). Germline assignment: CDR1 LGHDT and CDR2 YNNKEL (reference sequence). V gave up 3 bases and J gave up 2 bases, with 11 bases separating them. The CDR3 is 14 residues long. The CDR3 DNA follows: TGTGCCAGCAGCCACACAGGGATAACCTACGAGCAGTACTTC. Translation: CASSHTGITYEQYF.

This clonotype occurred a few times. The V gene is TRBV3-1, the J gene TRBJ2-5; a weak D match, TRBD2 (5 bases). The germline V gene has CDR1 LGHDT and CDR2 YNNKEL (reference sequence). The CDR3 consists of 15 residues. V lost 0 bases, J lost 5 bases, and 13 bases lay in between. The CDR3 DNA sequence: TGTGCCAGCAGCCAAGAACGTATCCGAGGGGAGACCCAGTACTTC. Its translation: CASSQERIRGETQYF.